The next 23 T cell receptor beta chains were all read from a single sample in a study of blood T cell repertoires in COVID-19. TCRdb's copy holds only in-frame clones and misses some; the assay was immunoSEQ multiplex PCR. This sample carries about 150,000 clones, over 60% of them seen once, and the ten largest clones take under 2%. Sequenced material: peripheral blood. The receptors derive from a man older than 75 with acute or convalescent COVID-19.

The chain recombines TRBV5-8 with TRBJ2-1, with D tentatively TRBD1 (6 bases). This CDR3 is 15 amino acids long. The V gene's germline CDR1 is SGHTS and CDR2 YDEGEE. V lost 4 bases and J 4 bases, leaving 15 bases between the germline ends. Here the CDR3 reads CASSTGTSQYNEQFF. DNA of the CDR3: TGTGCCAGCAGCACTGGGACATCTCAATACAATGAGCAGTTCTTC.

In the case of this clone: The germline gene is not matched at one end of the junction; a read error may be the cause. The CDR3 nucleotides are TGTGCCAGCAGTGGACAGGCTAATTATGGCTACACCTTC. This encodes CASSGQANYGYTF. This sequence joins TRBV28 and TRBJ1-2; 7 positions match TRBD1. Germline V gives CDR1 MDHEN, CDR2 SYDVKM. This CDR3 is 13 amino acids long.

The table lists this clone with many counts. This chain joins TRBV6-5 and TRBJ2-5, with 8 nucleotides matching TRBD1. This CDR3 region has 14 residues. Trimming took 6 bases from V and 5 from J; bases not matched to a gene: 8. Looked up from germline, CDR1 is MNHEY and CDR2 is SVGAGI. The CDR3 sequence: CASRRTGGTETQYF. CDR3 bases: TGTGCCAGCAGGCGAACAGGGGGAACGGAGACCCAGTACTTC.

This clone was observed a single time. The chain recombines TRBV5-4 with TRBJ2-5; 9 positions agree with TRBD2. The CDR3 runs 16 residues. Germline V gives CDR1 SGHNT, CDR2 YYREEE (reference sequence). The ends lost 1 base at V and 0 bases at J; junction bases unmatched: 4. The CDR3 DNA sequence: TGTGCCAGCAGCTTGATAAGCGGGGGGTACCAAGAGACCCAGTACTTC. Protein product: CASSLISGGYQETQYF.

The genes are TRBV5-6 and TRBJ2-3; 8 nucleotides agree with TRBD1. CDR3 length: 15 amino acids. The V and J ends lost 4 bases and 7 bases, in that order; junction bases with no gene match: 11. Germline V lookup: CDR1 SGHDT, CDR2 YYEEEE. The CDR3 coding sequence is TGTGCCAGCAGCCGGCAGGGGGCTATCATGTATACGCAGTATTTT. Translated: CASSRQGAIMYTQYF.

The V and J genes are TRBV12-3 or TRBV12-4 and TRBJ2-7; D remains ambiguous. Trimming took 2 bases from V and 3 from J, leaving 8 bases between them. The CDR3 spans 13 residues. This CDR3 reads CASSLSNNYEQYV. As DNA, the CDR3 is TGTGCCAGCAGTTTATCCAACAACTACGAGCAGTACGTC.

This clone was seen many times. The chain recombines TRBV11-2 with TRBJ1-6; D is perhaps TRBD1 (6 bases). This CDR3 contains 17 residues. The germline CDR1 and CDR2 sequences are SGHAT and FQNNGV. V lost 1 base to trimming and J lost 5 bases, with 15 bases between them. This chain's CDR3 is CASSLVGLGQNNSPLHF. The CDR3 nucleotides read TGTGCCAGCAGCTTAGTAGGGTTAGGACAGAATAATTCACCCCTCCACTTT.

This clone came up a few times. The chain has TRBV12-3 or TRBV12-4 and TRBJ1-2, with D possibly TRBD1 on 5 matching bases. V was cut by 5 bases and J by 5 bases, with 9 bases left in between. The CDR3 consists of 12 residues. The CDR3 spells CASSGTGYGYTF. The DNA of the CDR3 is TGTGCCAGCAGTGGAACAGGTTATGGCTACACCTTC.

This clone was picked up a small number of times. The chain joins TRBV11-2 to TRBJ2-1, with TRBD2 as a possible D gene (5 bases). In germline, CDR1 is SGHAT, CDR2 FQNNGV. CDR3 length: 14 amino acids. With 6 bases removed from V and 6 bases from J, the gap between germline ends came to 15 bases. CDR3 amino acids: CASSRTWAVNEQFF. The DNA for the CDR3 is TGTGCCAGCAGTAGGACTTGGGCCGTCAATGAGCAGTTCTTC.

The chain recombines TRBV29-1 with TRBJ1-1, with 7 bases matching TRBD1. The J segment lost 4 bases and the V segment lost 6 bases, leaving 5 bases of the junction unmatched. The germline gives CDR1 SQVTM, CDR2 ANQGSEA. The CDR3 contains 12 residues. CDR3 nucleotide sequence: TGCAGCGTAGACAGGGATGGCACTGAAGCTTTCTTT. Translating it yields CSVDRDGTEAFF.

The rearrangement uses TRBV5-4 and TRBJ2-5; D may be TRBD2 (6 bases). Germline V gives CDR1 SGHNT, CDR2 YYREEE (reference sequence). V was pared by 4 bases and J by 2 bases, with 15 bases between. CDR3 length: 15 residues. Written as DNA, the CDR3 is TGTGCCAGCAGCCTACCGGGACTGTCGCAAGAGACCCAGTACTTC. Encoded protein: CASSLPGLSQETQYF.

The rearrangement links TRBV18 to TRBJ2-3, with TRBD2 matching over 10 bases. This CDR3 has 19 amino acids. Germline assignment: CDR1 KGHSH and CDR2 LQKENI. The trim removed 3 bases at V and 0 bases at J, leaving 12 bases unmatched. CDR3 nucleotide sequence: TGTGCCAGCTCACCGTCGCTTAGCGGGGGGCCGACTAGCACAGATACGCAGTATTTT. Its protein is CASSPSLSGGPTSTDTQYF. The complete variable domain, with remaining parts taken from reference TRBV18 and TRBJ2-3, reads NAGVMQNPRHLVRRRGQEARLRCSPMKGHSHVYWYRQLPEEGLKFMVYLQKENIIDESGMPKERFSAEFPKEGPSILRIQQVVRGDSAAYFCASSPSLSGGPTSTDTQYFGPGTRLTVL.

The CDR3 sequence is CSASRGALGYTF. The CDR3 DNA follows: TGCAGTGCTAGTCGGGGGGCGTTAGGCTACACCTTC. The V gene is TRBV20-1, the J gene TRBJ1-2; D is perhaps TRBD1 (6 bases). CDR3 length: 12 residues. Looked up from germline, CDR1 is DFQATT and CDR2 is SNEGSKA (reference sequence). V dropped 3 bases and J dropped 8 bases, with 13 bases sitting between them.

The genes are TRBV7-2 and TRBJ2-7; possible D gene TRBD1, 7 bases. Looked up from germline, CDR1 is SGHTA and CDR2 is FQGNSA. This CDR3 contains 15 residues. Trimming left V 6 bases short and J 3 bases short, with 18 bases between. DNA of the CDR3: TGTGCCAGCAGGACCGGCGGGACAGAGGGCTACGAGCAGTACTTC. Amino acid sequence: CASRTGGTEGYEQYF.

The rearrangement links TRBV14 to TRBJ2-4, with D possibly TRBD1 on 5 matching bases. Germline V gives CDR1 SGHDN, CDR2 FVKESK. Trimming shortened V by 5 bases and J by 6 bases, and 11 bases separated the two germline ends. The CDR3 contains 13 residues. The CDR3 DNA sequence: TGTGCCAGCAGCAGTGACAGAGGAAACATTCAGTACTTC. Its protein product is CASSSDRGNIQYF.

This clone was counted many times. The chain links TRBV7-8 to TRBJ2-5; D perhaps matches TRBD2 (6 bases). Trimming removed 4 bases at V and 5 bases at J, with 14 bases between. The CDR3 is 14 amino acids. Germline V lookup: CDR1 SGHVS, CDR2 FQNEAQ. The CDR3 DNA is TGTGCCAGCAGCTCCCGGACTATTCAGGAGACCCAGTACTTC. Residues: CASSSRTIQETQYF.

CDR3 sequence reads: CSASAGTAAEAFF. The CDR3 region has the DNA TGCAGCGCAAGTGCCGGGACAGCAGCGGAAGCTTTCTTT. The rearrangement links TRBV29-1 to TRBJ1-1; 7 nucleotides align to TRBD1. With 7 bases clipped from V and 8 bases from J, the junction kept 13 bases outside the gene matches. CDR1 and CDR2 (germline): SQVTM, ANQGSEA. The CDR3 contains 13 residues.

CDR3 nucleotides: TGTGCCAGCAGCTTGGTGGTCAGTACTAACTATGGCTACACCTTC. This sequence encodes CASSLVVSTNYGYTF. This chain joins TRBV5-4 and TRBJ1-2; D gene ambiguous. V shed 0 bases and J shed 0 bases, with 9 bases lying between them. The CDR3 consists of 15 residues. Germline lookup yields CDR1 SGHNT and CDR2 YYREEE (reference sequence).

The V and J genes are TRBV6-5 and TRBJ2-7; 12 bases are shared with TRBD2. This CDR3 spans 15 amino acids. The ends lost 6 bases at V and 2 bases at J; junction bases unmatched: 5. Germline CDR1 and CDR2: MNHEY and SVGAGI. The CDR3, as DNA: TGTGCCAGCAGACCCAGACTAGCGGGGGCCTACGAGCAGTACGTC. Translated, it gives CASRPRLAGAYEQYV.

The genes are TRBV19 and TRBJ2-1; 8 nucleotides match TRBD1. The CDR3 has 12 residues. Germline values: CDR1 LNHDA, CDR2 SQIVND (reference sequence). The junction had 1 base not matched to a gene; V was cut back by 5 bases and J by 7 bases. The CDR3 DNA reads TGTGCCAGTAGTGACAGGGGAAATGAGCAGTTCTTC. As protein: CASSDRGNEQFF.

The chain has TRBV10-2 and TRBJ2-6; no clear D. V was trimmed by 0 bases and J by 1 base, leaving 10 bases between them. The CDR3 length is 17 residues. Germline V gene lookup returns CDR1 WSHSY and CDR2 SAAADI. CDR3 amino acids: CASSESRLGSGANVLTF. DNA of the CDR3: TGCGCCAGCAGTGAGTCTCGCCTAGGTTCTGGGGCCAACGTCCTGACTTTC.

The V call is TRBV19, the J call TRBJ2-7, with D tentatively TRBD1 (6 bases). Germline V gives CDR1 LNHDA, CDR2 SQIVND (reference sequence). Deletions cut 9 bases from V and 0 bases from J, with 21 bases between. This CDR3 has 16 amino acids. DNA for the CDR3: TGTGCCAGCCGACCATTCCCAGGGGTAAACTCCTACGAGCAGTACTTC. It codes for CASRPFPGVNSYEQYF.

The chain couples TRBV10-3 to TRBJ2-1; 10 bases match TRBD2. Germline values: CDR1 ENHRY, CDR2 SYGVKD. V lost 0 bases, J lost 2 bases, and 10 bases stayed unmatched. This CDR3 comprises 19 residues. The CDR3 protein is CAISESSQRGGRAYNEQFF. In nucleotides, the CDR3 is TGTGCCATCAGTGAGTCGTCCCAGCGGGGGGGCCGAGCCTACAATGAGCAGTTCTTC.